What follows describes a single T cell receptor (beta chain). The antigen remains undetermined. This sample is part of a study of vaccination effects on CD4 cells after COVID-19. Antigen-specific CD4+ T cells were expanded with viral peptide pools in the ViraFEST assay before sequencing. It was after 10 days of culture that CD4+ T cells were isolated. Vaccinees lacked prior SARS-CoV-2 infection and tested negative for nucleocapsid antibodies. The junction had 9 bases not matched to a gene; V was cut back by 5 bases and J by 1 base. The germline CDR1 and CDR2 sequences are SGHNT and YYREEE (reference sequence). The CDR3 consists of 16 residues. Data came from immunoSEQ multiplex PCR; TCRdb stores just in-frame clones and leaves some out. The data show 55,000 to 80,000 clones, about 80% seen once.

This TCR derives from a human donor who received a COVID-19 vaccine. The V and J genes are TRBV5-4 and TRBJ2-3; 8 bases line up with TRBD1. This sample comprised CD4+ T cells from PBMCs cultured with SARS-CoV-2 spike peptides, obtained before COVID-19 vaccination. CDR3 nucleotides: TGTGCCAGCAGGTCAGCTCAGACAGGGGGCACAGATACGCAGTATTTT. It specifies CASRSAQTGGTDTQYF.